This entry concerns a single TCR beta chain. What it binds is unknown. Germline V CDR1 and CDR2: SGHRS, YFSETQ. The CDR3 totals 14 residues. The ends lost 2 bases at V and 5 bases at J; junction bases unmatched: 3. Tumor samples were taken before definitive surgery or chemotherapy. This entry belongs to a study of high-grade serous ovarian cancer treatment subgroups. Across the whole study: Samples averaged about 15,000 reads and around 7,000 unique TCR beta rearrangements.

The table came from immunoSEQ multiplex PCR; TCRdb's copy has only in-frame clones and leaves some out. There are 12,000 to 15,000 clones in the sample; about 90% occur only once, and over 5.5% lies in the top ten. The study's findings and limits: The analyses considered CDR3 and ignored CDR1 and CDR2. These tumor repertoires lack spatial information from bulk sequencing. Tumors within one patient showed repertoire similarity of about 0.095 to 0.79.

The sequence came from a human donor with high-grade serous ovarian cancer. V is TRBV5-1 and J is TRBJ2-3; 9 nucleotides line up with TRBD2. Sequencing was carried out using tumor tissue. The CDR3 DNA is TGCGCCAGCAGCTTTAGCGGGGGTAGAGATACGCAGTATTTT. As protein: CASSFSGGRDTQYF. Complete variable domain (other parts from reference TRBV5-1 and TRBJ2-3): KAGVTQTPRYLIKTRGQQVTLSCSPISGHRSVSWYQQTPGQGLQFLFEYFSETQRNKGNFPGRFSGRQFSNSRSEMNVSTLELGDSALYLCASSFSGGRDTQYFGPGTRLTVL.